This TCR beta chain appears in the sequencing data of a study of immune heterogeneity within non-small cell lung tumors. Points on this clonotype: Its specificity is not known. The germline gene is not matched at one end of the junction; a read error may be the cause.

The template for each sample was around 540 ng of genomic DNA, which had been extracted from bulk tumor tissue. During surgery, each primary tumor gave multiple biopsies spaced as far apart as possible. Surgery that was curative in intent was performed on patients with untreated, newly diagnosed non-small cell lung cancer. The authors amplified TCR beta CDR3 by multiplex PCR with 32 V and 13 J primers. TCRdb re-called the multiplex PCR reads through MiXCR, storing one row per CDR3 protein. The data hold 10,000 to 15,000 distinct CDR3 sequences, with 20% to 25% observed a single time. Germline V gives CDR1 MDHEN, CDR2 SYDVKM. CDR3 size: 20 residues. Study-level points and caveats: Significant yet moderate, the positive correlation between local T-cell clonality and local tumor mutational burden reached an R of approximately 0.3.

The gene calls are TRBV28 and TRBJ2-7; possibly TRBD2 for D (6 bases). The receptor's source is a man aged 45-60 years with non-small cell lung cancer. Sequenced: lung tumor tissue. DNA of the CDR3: TGTGCAAGCAGCTCTATTAGGAAAATCCTCAAGACGGAGGGCTCCTACGAGCAGTACTTC. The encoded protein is CASSSIRKILKTEGSYEQYF.